This T cell receptor beta chain was documented in a study of lymphopenia after photon versus proton radiotherapy. Notes on the study in general: Under photons, naive T cells and diversity fell while effector/memory populations rose. After the lymphocyte nadir, photon-treated repertoires showed oligoclonal expansion, especially of CD8+ Temra cells.

Libraries were prepared by immunoSEQ multiplex PCR; TCRdb keeps only in-frame clonotypes and omits some of them. The data contain around 20,000 clones, over 80% of them singletons. The V end lost 4 bases, the J end lost 2 bases, and 11 bases lay between the germline ends. Germline CDR1 SQVTM, CDR2 ANQGSEA. The CDR3 extends over 13 amino acids. A note on this clone: The target antigen is unknown.

This clonotype was sampled from a man aged 55 to 70 with pancreatic cancer. The starting material was peripheral blood, obtained from a patient treated with photon-based radiotherapy. The chain links TRBV29-1 to TRBJ2-5, with unresolved D. The CDR3 here is CSVVRELQETQYF. The CDR3 DNA reads as TGCAGCGTTGTACGTGAGTTACAAGAGACCCAGTACTTC.